The clone carrying this T cell receptor beta chain was observed many times. This sample is drawn from a study of T-cell reconstitution after alpha-beta-depleted transplantation in children. During its preparation, the TCRbeta library received unique molecular identifiers. TCRdb analysed the PCR reads with MiXCR anew, one entry per CDR3 protein. The table has over 150,000 distinct CDR3 sequences, approximately 7% seen once. This CDR3 comprises 14 residues. Unmatched junction bases numbered 6, after V lost 5 bases and J lost 4 bases. Germline V lookup: CDR1 SEHNR, CDR2 FQNEAQ (reference sequence). This sequence joins TRBV7-9 and TRBJ2-5; 8 nucleotides align to TRBD2. The sample was PBMCs from the stem cell graft donor, taken from the stem cell graft. The receptor's source is a human donor who donated a stem cell graft to a child with Wiskott-Aldrich syndrome. CDR3 DNA sequence: TGTGCCAGCAGCCCCGGGCTAGCGGGAGAGACCCAGTACTTC. Translation: CASSPGLAGETQYF.